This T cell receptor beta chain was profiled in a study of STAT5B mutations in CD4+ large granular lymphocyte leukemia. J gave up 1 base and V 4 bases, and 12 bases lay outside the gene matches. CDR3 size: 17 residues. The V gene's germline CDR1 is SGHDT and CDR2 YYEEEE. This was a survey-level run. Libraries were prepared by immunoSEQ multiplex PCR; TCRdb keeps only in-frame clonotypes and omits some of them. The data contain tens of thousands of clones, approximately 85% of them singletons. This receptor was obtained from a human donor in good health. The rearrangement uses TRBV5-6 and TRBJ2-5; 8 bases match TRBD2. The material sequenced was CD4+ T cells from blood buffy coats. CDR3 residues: CASSPNLAGGSQETQYF. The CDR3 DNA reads TGTGCCAGCAGCCCGAATCTTGCGGGAGGCAGCCAAGAGACCCAGTACTTC.